The next 20 T cell receptor beta chains were all read from a single sample in a study of spatial heterogeneity in lung cancer. Antigens for these TCRs are unknown. TCRdb re-called the 5' RACE reads with MiXCR, one entry per CDR3 protein. The sample lists roughly 15,000 distinct CDR3 sequences, 4.7% occurring once. Indicated time point: sample taken at primary tumor resection. Whole-study results and caveats: Higher tumor mutation counts went along with higher counts of expanded intratumoral alpha and beta TCRs.

The starting material was lung tumor tissue, obtained at surgery. These receptors all come from a female donor with early-stage non-small cell lung cancer.

This clonotype was detected a few times. This beta chain represents an off-target read in a library built for alpha chains; its size is of limited meaning. CDR3 amino acids: CASSGSDQETQYF. CDR3 in DNA: TGTGCCAGCAGCGGTAGCGACCAAGAGACCCAGTACTTC. The chain carries TRBV3-1 and TRBJ2-5; maybe TRBD2 (5 bases). This CDR3 region has 13 residues. Trimming shortened V by 5 bases and J by 0 bases, and 7 bases separated the two germline ends. From germline, CDR1 is LGHDT and CDR2 YNNKEL (reference sequence).

This clonotype was recorded at least ten times. Within a library made for alpha chains, this beta chain is off target, and its count is uninformative. This chain joins TRBV4-3 and TRBJ2-7; D tentatively fits TRBD1 or TRBD2 (5 bases each). This CDR3 region has 18 residues. V lost 0 bases and J 0 bases, leaving 18 bases between the germline ends. The germline V gene encodes CDR1 LGHNA and CDR2 YSLEER. DNA for the CDR3: TGCGCCAGCAGCCAAGACGGGCCGGCGGCAGGGAGCTCCTACGAGCAGTACTTC. It encodes CASSQDGPAAGSSYEQYF.

This clonotype was seen ten or more times. This beta chain came through as a stray read in a library set up for alpha chains, and its size says little. This chain uses TRBV7-2 with TRBJ2-5; 12 nucleotides align to TRBD2. The V segment lost 2 bases and the J segment 1 base; nucleotides outside the gene matches: 8. This CDR3 has 18 residues. The germline gives CDR1 SGHTA, CDR2 FQGNSA. CDR3 region: CASSLTVLAGGLQETQYF. CDR3 DNA: TGTGCCAGCAGCTTAACGGTCCTAGCGGGGGGGCTCCAAGAGACCCAGTACTTC.

Notes on this clonotype: This beta chain is off target for a library built for alpha chains, so its abundance means little. This chain connects TRBV20-1 to TRBJ1-2; D possibly corresponds to TRBD1 (6 bases). CDR3 length: 13 amino acids. CDR1 DFQATT and CDR2 SNEGSKA come from the germline V gene (reference sequence). Trimming took off 6 bases at V and 6 bases at J, with 17 bases between the two ends. Here the CDR3 reads CSARTGIENGYTF. CDR3 bases: TGCAGTGCCCGAACAGGGATTGAGAATGGCTACACCTTC.

This clonotype was detected ten times or more. Little can be read into the size of this beta chain, an off-target read in a library designed for alpha chains. This chain connects TRBV7-6 to TRBJ1-1; 7 nucleotides match TRBD1. The trim removed 5 bases at V and 6 bases at J, leaving 15 bases unmatched. Germline CDR1 is SGHVS and CDR2 is FNYEAQ. CDR3 length: 16 amino acids. Written as DNA, the CDR3 is TGTGCCAGCAGCCCCGAGAGTACCGGGACAGTAGCTGAAGCTTTCTTT. Its translation: CASSPESTGTVAEAFF.

This clonotype has at least ten counts. In a library made to pick up alpha chains, this beta chain is a stray read with a size that means little. This chain uses TRBV5-1 with TRBJ2-7; D not resolved. The CDR3 totals 14 residues. Trimming removed 7 bases from V and 2 bases from J, with 16 bases in between. Germline CDR1 and CDR2: SGHRS and YFSETQ. The CDR3 protein is CASQNTASTYEQYF. The DNA of the CDR3 is TGCGCCAGCCAGAACACCGCATCTACCTACGAGCAGTACTTC.

This clonotype came up many times. The library was prepared for alpha chains; this beta chain is a stray read, so its frequency means little. The genes are TRBV7-9 and TRBJ2-1, with 14 bases matching TRBD2. Germline V lookup: CDR1 SEHNR, CDR2 FQNEAQ (reference sequence). V was clipped by 1 base and J by 7 bases; unmatched bases: 3. The CDR3 loop spans 16 amino acids. The CDR3 region has the DNA TGTGCCAGCAGCTTAGGGACTAGCGGGGGGTGGAATGAGCAGTTCTTC. Translated, it gives CASSLGTSGGWNEQFF.

Within the sample, this clonotype is medium-sized. This beta chain appears as a stray read in a library generated for alpha chains; its size is not informative. The CDR3, as DNA: TGTGCCAGCAGTTACTCGGGTCAGAAAAGGGCAGAAGCTTTCTTT. This gives the protein CASSYSGQKRAEAFF. The chain is built from TRBV6-5 and TRBJ1-1; D gene unclear. Germline CDR1 MNHEY, CDR2 SVGAGI. The V gene lost 0 bases and the J gene lost 8 bases, with 16 bases spanning the gap. The CDR3 has 15 amino acids.

This clonotype was recorded at least ten times. Because the library targeted alpha chains, this beta chain is an off-target read whose size means little. V is TRBV7-2 and J is TRBJ2-2, with no clear D. Germline-derived CDR1 and CDR2 are SGHTA and FQGNSA. V was pared by 4 bases and J by 6 bases, with 24 bases between. The CDR3 extends over 18 amino acids. The CDR3 DNA reads TGTGCCAGCAGCTCGAGTCCAGTATCGGCATTACGGGCCGGGGAGCTGTTTTTT. It codes for CASSSSPVSALRAGELFF. Drawing the rest from reference TRBV7-2 and TRBJ2-2, the complete variable domain is GAGVSQSPSNKVTEKGKDVELRCDPISGHTALYWYRQSLGQGLEFLIYFQGNSAPDKSGLPSDRFSAERTGGSVSTLTIQRTQQEDSAVYLCASSSSPVSALRAGELFFGEGSRLTVL.

This clonotype was seen only a few times. As an off-target read in a library built for alpha chains, this beta chain has a frequency of little significance. The rearrangement uses TRBV12-3 or TRBV12-4 and TRBJ1-2; D may be TRBD1 (5 bases). V dropped 3 bases and J dropped 5 bases, with 16 bases sitting between them. The CDR3 consists of 15 residues. CDR3 DNA sequence: TGTGCCAGCAGTTTCGGCGGCGGAGGGGAGTATGGCTACACCTTC. It specifies CASSFGGGGEYGYTF.

This clonotype was counted ten times or more. The library was prepared for alpha chains; this beta chain is a stray read, so its frequency means little. This chain links TRBV12-3 or TRBV12-4 with TRBJ1-2; weak D call: TRBD1 (6 bases). This CDR3 spans 13 amino acids. V lost 3 bases, J lost 2 bases, and 7 bases lay in between. The CDR3 DNA reads TGTGCCAGCAGTTTGCAGGGGAACTATGGCTACACCTTC. This codes for CASSLQGNYGYTF.

This clonotype was seen ten or more times. The size of this beta chain means little, since it is a stray read in a library made for alpha chains. The chain combines TRBV28 with TRBJ1-2; D is perhaps TRBD1 (5 bases). Trimming cost V 6 bases and J 10 bases, with 12 bases left between them. The CDR3 sequence is 11 residues long. From germline, CDR1 is MDHEN and CDR2 SYDVKM. The CDR3 DNA reads TGTGCCAGCAGATCGACAGCAGACTACACCTTC. This gives the protein CASRSTADYTF.

This clonotype has only a few counts. With the library built for alpha chains, this beta chain is off target and its frequency is not meaningful. V gene TRBV27 combines with J gene TRBJ2-2, with TRBD1 matching over 9 bases. CDR1 is MNHEY and CDR2 is SMNVEV in the germline V gene (reference sequence). This CDR3 has 14 residues. Germline trimming cut 6 bases from V and 6 bases from J; bases unmatched to any gene: 5. CDR3 sequence: CASRTGGAAGELFF. The CDR3 DNA sequence: TGTGCCAGCAGAACAGGGGGCGCCGCCGGGGAGCTGTTTTTT.

This clonotype qualifies as medium-sized. Found in a library prepared for alpha chains, this beta chain is an off-target read, and its abundance has little meaning. This chain joins TRBV20-1 and TRBJ1-3; D call uncertain. Germline V gene lookup returns CDR1 DFQATT and CDR2 SNEGSKA (reference sequence). The CDR3 length is 13 residues. V was clipped by 3 bases and J by 3 bases, with 9 bases between them. The CDR3 DNA sequence: TGCAGTGCTAGGACCCAGAATGGAAACACCATATATTTT. Translated, it gives CSARTQNGNTIYF.

This clonotype was picked up many times. The library was built for alpha chains, so this beta chain is an off-target read and its size means little. The genes are TRBV7-7 and TRBJ2-5; 10 nucleotides align to TRBD1. The length of the CDR3 is 16 residues. Looked up from germline, CDR1 is SSHAT and CDR2 is FNYEAQ (reference sequence). V dropped 2 bases and J dropped 3; count of bases not matched to a gene: 6. This CDR3 is CASSLSTGTGEETQYF. CDR3 coding DNA: TGTGCCAGCAGCTTATCCACCGGGACAGGGGAAGAGACCCAGTACTTC.

On this clonotype itself: Because the library targeted alpha chains, this beta chain is an off-target read whose size means little. The chain joins TRBV6-2 or TRBV6-3 to TRBJ1-2; TRBD1 matches at 8 bases. The length of the CDR3 is 16 residues. CDR1 and CDR2 (germline): MNHEY, SVGEGT. The V segment lost 4 bases and the J segment 7 bases; nucleotides outside the gene matches: 14. The CDR3 region has the DNA TGTGCCAGCAGTTGGGGAAGGGCAGGGGGCGCCCTTGGCTACACCTTC. The encoded protein is CASSWGRAGGALGYTF.

Concerning this clonotype itself: This beta chain was picked up by a library intended for alpha chains and is off target, so its count carries little meaning. The chain uses TRBV4-3 and TRBJ2-7, with D possibly being TRBD2 (5 bases). Germline V gives CDR1 LGHNA, CDR2 YSLEER. The length of the CDR3 is 15 residues. V was cut by 2 bases and J by 9 bases, with 20 bases left in between. Written as DNA, the CDR3 is TGCGCCAGCAGCCAAAATCCGGCTAGAGGGAGCGTGCAGTACTTC. Its translation is CASSQNPARGSVQYF.

In its sample, this clonotype was seen many times. Because this beta chain is a stray read in a library intended to capture alpha chains, its abundance should not be given much weight. V gene TRBV7-9 combines with J gene TRBJ2-5, with a tentative D call TRBD1 (5 bases). The CDR3 consists of 14 residues. V lost 5 bases and J lost 4, with 14 bases in between. Germline CDR1 SEHNR, CDR2 FQNEAQ (reference sequence). Here the CDR3 reads CASSRTTGSETQYF. The CDR3 region has the DNA TGTGCCAGCAGCCGGACAACCGGATCAGAGACCCAGTACTTC.

In its sample, this clonotype was seen many times. In a library made to pick up alpha chains, this beta chain is a stray read with a size that means little. The chain is built from TRBV6-1 and TRBJ2-7, with TRBD1 matching over 7 bases. The CDR3 totals 15 residues. The junction had 7 bases not matched to a gene; V was cut back by 5 bases and J by 0 bases. Germline-derived CDR1 and CDR2 are MNHNS and SASEGT. Written as DNA, the CDR3 is TGTGCCAGCAGTCCTGACAGGGTCGGCTCCTACGAGCAGTACTTC. Translated, it gives CASSPDRVGSYEQYF.

This clonotype was seen ten or more times. Within a library made for alpha chains, this beta chain is off target, and its count is uninformative. The chain combines TRBV7-2 with TRBJ1-6; D possibly corresponds to TRBD1 (6 bases). Germline V gene sequence: CDR1 SGHTA, CDR2 FQGNSA. Trimming removed 5 bases at V and 3 bases at J, with 17 bases between. This CDR3 comprises 17 residues. The CDR3 DNA follows: TGTGCCAGCAGCGAACAGGGAATTTTCGGCTATAATTCACCCCTCCACTTT. Its protein is CASSEQGIFGYNSPLHF.